A single sample is the source of the 8 T cell receptor beta chains below, sequenced in a study of T cell clonality in common variable immunodeficiency. Method: immunoSEQ multiplex PCR; TCRdb's copy keeps in-frame clones and lacks some. This set yields about 50,000 clones and no singletons; the top ten hold just over 2%. The sample consisted of peripheral blood mononuclear cells. Source of these receptors: a person between 18 and 75 years old in good health.

This clone was counted ten times or more. The missing CDR3 end, 3 residues past where the read stops, is filled in from the germline J gene. This chain joins TRBV19 and TRBJ1-1; 9 bases are shared with TRBD1. The CDR3 loop spans 15 amino acids. From germline, CDR1 is LNHDA and CDR2 SQIVND (reference sequence). V trimming: 9 bases; J trimming: 5 bases; junction bases outside the gene matches: 13. CDR3 sequence: CASYTPGQGKTEAFF. CDR3 bases read: TGTGCCAGCTATACCCCTGGACAGGGGAAGACTGAA.

This clone was found a few times. The read comes to an end 3 residues before the CDR3 does, leaving the germline J gene to fill in the end. The chain combines TRBV5-1 with TRBJ2-7; 8 positions match TRBD2. The junction had 5 bases not matched to a gene; V was cut back by 2 bases and J by 4 bases. The CDR3 has 14 residues. Germline V CDR1 and CDR2: SGHRS, YFSETQ. CDR3 protein: CASSLAGEAYEQYF. The CDR3 DNA, read in part, is TGCGCCAGCAGCTTAGCGGGAGAAGCGTACGAG.

A note on this clone: The read stops 3 residues short of the end of the CDR3; the missing end is completed from the germline J gene. The chain links TRBV19 to TRBJ2-7, with a tentative D call TRBD2 (6 bases). This CDR3 region has 14 residues. V lost 2 bases and J lost 3, with 11 bases in between. Germline V lookup: CDR1 LNHDA, CDR2 SQIVND (reference sequence). The sequenced CDR3 bases are TGTGCCAGTAGTATAAACTGGGGGGTCTACGAG. As protein: CASSINWGVYE. The complete CDR3 reads CASSINWGVYEQYF.

This clone appeared many times. The read ends 3 residues shy of where the CDR3 ends; the end is completed using the germline J gene. The chain links TRBV29-1 to TRBJ2-4; 7 nucleotides match TRBD1. The V and J ends lost 5 bases and 4 bases, in that order; junction bases with no gene match: 11. CDR1 is SQVTM, CDR2 ANQGSEA, per germline. CDR3 size: 15 residues. CDR3 sequence reads: CSVFSQTRGKNIQYF. CDR3 bases read: TGCAGCGTTTTCTCCCAGACCAGGGGGAAAAACATT.

This clone was picked up many times. With the read ending 3 residues before the CDR3 end, the germline J gene is used to fill in that end. The chain employs TRBV5-1 and TRBJ1-4, with 9 bases identical to TRBD1. J lost 4 bases, V lost 0 bases, and 1 base had no gene match. The CDR3 is made up of 15 amino acids. CDR1 SGHRS and CDR2 YFSETQ come from the germline V gene. The chain's CDR3 is CASSLATGGNEKLFF. CDR3 DNA, as far as it was read: TGCGCCAGCAGCTTGGCGACAGGGGGTAATGAAAAA.

This clone was counted only a few times. The read halts 3 residues ahead of the CDR3 end, with the missing end drawn from the germline J gene. This rearrangement joins TRBV19 to TRBJ1-5, with TRBD1 identical over 7 bases. The trim removed 8 bases at V and 3 bases at J, leaving 10 bases unmatched. The germline gives CDR1 LNHDA, CDR2 SQIVND (reference sequence). This CDR3 contains 15 residues. CDR3 in amino acids: CASGSYRGPNQPQHF. The covered CDR3 bases are TGTGCCAGTGGGTCTTACAGGGGTCCCAATCAGCCC.

This clone has just a few counts. One end of the junction does not line up with germline, which may come from a read error. The observed sequence ends 3 residues before the CDR3 terminus, with the missing tail filled in from the germline J gene. The V call is TRBV2, the J call TRBJ2-3; no firm D call. CDR1 is SNHLY and CDR2 is FYNNEI in the germline V gene. This CDR3 comprises 14 residues. Incomplete CDR3 DNA: TGTGCCGGCAGTGAAGGGCCCGAAACAGATACG. It specifies CAGSEGPETDT. The full CDR3 protein is CAGSEGPETDTQYF.

This clone was seen at least ten times. Read coverage stops 3 residues before the CDR3 terminus; the germline J gene supplies the remainder. J is TRBJ2-2 and V is TRBV10-1, with no clear D. Trimming took off 3 bases at V and 7 bases at J, with 6 bases between the two ends. Germline CDR1 reads WNHNN; CDR2 reads SYGVQD (reference sequence). The CDR3 has 12 amino acids. The sequenced CDR3 bases are TGCGCCAGCAGTGATTTAAACGGGGAG. It translates to CASSDLNGE. The complete CDR3 sequence is CASSDLNGELFF.